This TCR beta chain comes out of a study of T-cell reconstitution after alpha-beta-depleted transplantation in children. Study observations and caveats: Counts and diversity of T cells one year after transplant came mostly from newly produced T cells. Some patients showed high day-60 TCRbeta diversity, which derived from surviving recipient T cells and thymic progenitors.

Concerning this clonotype itself: Its antigen is not identified.

A TCRbeta library incorporating unique molecular identifiers was prepared. MiXCR, run by TCRdb on the PCR reads, gives a single entry per CDR3 protein. Among hundreds of thousands of distinct CDR3 sequences listed, about an eighth were seen once. The CDR3 length is 11 residues. The junction had 1 base not matched to a gene; V was cut back by 9 bases and J by 6 bases. CDR1 is SNHLY and CDR2 is FYNNEI in the germline V gene. The chain carries TRBV2 and TRBJ2-1, with TRBD1 matching 8 bases. The specimen was PBMCs, mostly from graft donor cells, collected 360 days after TCRalphabeta/CD19-depleted stem cell transplant. The source of this sequence is a male patient under 18 who had a stem cell transplant for acute myeloid leukemia, so the T cells may come from the graft donor. The CDR3 region has the DNA TGTGCCAGACAGGGGGGCAATGAGCAGTTCTTC. It yields the protein CARQGGNEQFF.